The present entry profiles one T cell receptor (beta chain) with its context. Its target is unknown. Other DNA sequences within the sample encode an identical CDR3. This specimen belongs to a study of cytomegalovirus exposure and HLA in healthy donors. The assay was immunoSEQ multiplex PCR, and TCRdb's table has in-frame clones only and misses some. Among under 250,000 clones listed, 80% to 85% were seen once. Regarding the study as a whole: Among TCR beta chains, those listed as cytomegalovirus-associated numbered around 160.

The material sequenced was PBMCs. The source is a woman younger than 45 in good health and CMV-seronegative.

As DNA, the CDR3 is TGCGCCAGCAGCAGGGGACAGGGTGGATCCTCCTACGAGCAGTACTTC. This sequence encodes CASSRGQGGSSYEQYF. The V call is TRBV4-1, the J call TRBJ2-7; 9 bases agree with TRBD1. The germline CDR1 and CDR2 sequences are MGHRA and YSYEKL. Trimming took 5 bases from V and 0 from J; bases not matched to a gene: 8. CDR3 length equals 16 residues.